The 18 T cell receptor beta chains reported below all come from one sample, sequenced in a study of response to subunit inactivated influenza vaccine. A single record per CDR3 protein comes from TCRdb applying MiXCR to the RT-PCR reads. In the table there are about 800,000 distinct CDR3 sequences, 21% of which are singletons. The starting material was PBMCs from blood, obtained around 5 days after vaccination. The receptors derive from a man aged 50 or older who received an inactivated influenza vaccine.

The chain recombines TRBV27 with TRBJ2-2, with D perhaps TRBD1 or TRBD2 (5 bases each). The CDR3 has 20 amino acids. CDR1 and CDR2 from the germline V gene are MNHEY and SMNVEV (reference sequence). V shed 2 bases and J shed 4 bases, with 26 bases lying between them. CDR3 in amino acids: CASSLRPTGRLPRGTGELFF. The CDR3 DNA is TGTGCCAGCAGTTTACGACCCACGGGACGACTCCCTCGGGGCACCGGGGAGCTGTTTTTT.

This clonotype was seen a few times. The chain has TRBV30 and TRBJ2-1; D might be TRBD1 (5 bases). The germline V and J ends were trimmed by 2 bases and 8 bases, with 16 bases remaining between them. The CDR3 runs 14 residues. Per the germline V gene, CDR1 is GTSNPN and CDR2 is SVGIG (reference sequence). The CDR3 is CAWSLGQGIDEQFF. The CDR3 DNA reads TGTGCCTGGAGTCTTGGACAAGGGATCGATGAGCAGTTCTTC.

This clonotype was recorded a few times. V gene TRBV6-2 or TRBV6-3 combines with J gene TRBJ1-2; D is uncertain. The germline V gene has CDR1 MNHEY and CDR2 SVGEGT. V was shortened by 6 bases and J by 1 base, with 12 bases between the two germline ends. The CDR3 is made up of 14 amino acids. In DNA, the CDR3 is TGTGCCAGCAGAACCCTCGGCCTTAACTATGGCTACACCTTC. It encodes CASRTLGLNYGYTF.

This clonotype showed up just a few times. The V gene is TRBV12-3 or TRBV12-4, the J gene TRBJ1-2, with 7 bases that match TRBD1. Trimming at V came to 4 bases and at J to 6 bases, leaving 2 bases not matched to a gene. This CDR3 contains 12 residues. CDR3 region: CASSSDRDGYTF. CDR3 DNA sequence: TGTGCCAGCAGTTCTGACAGGGATGGCTACACCTTC.

The chain couples TRBV5-1 to TRBJ2-5, with 8 nucleotides matching TRBD1. Germline V CDR1 and CDR2: SGHRS, YFSETQ. This CDR3 comprises 14 residues. V dropped 4 bases and J dropped 2; count of bases not matched to a gene: 4. This CDR3 reads CASSIGTGQETQYF. DNA of the CDR3: TGCGCCAGCAGCATCGGGACAGGACAAGAGACCCAGTACTTC.

The V and J genes are TRBV29-1 and TRBJ1-6; the D gene is possibly TRBD1 (5 bases). The CDR3 loop spans 12 amino acids. The ends were cut back, 7 bases at V and 9 bases at J, with 13 bases in the middle. Germline-derived CDR1 and CDR2 are SQVTM and ANQGSEA. The CDR3 coding sequence is TGCAGCGAGCAGGGTAGCCGTTCACCCCTCCACTTT. This codes for CSEQGSRSPLHF.

This clonotype was picked up a small number of times. The rearrangement links TRBV12-3 or TRBV12-4 to TRBJ2-3, with D perhaps assigned TRBD1 or TRBD2 (6 bases each). The CDR3 is made up of 12 amino acids. V shed 7 bases and J shed 2 bases, with 7 bases lying between them. CDR3 sequence reads: CASTGATDTQYF. In nucleotides, the CDR3 is TGTGCCAGCACGGGGGCCACAGATACGCAGTATTTT.

This sequence joins TRBV6-5 and TRBJ1-1, with 7 bases identical to TRBD1. Germline trimming cut 0 bases from V and 3 bases from J; bases unmatched to any gene: 7. This CDR3 has 16 residues. The germline V gene has CDR1 MNHEY and CDR2 SVGAGI. The CDR3 sequence is CASSYSREGAYTEAFF. CDR3 nucleotide sequence: TGTGCCAGCAGTTACTCTCGGGAGGGGGCGTACACTGAAGCTTTCTTT.

This clonotype was detected many times. The gene calls are TRBV7-2 and TRBJ1-5, with no clear D. The CDR3 spans 15 residues. Trimming removed 1 base from V and 4 bases from J, with 11 bases in between. The V gene's germline CDR1 is SGHTA and CDR2 FQGNSA. The CDR3 nucleotides are TGTGCCAGCAGCTTAGGAGCGGTCTTAAATCAGCCCCAGCATTTT. Amino acid sequence: CASSLGAVLNQPQHF.

V and J are TRBV5-1 and TRBJ1-6; 7 bases match TRBD1. Trimming at V came to 1 base and at J to 3 bases, leaving 7 bases not matched to a gene. The CDR3 extends over 17 amino acids. Germline loops: CDR1 SGHRS, CDR2 YFSETQ. The CDR3 is CASSLQAGGYYNSPLHF. The CDR3 DNA reads TGCGCCAGCAGCTTGCAGGCAGGGGGATACTATAATTCACCCCTCCACTTT.

The chain combines TRBV3-1 with TRBJ2-3; 8 bases fit TRBD2. V trimming: 4 bases; J trimming: 6 bases; junction bases outside the gene matches: 12. The V gene's germline CDR1 is LGHDT and CDR2 YNNKEL (reference sequence). The CDR3 runs 16 residues. The CDR3 nucleotides read TGTGCCAGCAGCCCCCCCGGACTAGCCACGAGGGATACGCAGTATTTT. It encodes CASSPPGLATRDTQYF.

This chain joins TRBV6-5 and TRBJ1-2, with TRBD1 identical over 7 bases. After removal of 0 bases from V and 4 bases from J, the junction contained 5 bases not matched to a gene. The CDR3 length is 15 residues. Germline V CDR1 and CDR2: MNHEY, SVGAGI. CDR3 coding DNA: TGTGCCAGCAGTTACTCCCAAGGACAGGTCTATGGCTACACCTTC. The encoded protein is CASSYSQGQVYGYTF.

This chain links TRBV20-1 with TRBJ2-1; possible D gene TRBD2, 5 bases. The V end lost 7 bases, the J end lost 0 bases, and 13 bases lay between the germline ends. The CDR3 extends over 14 amino acids. Germline V gene sequence: CDR1 DFQATT, CDR2 SNEGSKA (reference sequence). The CDR3 is CSEQRSHSYNEQFF. The CDR3 region has the DNA TGCAGTGAACAGCGGAGCCACTCCTACAATGAGCAGTTCTTC.

This clonotype was counted between two and nine times. The chain couples TRBV18 to TRBJ2-7; TRBD1 agrees at 9 bases. CDR3 length equals 13 residues. Trimming took 4 bases from V and 5 from J; bases not matched to a gene: 3. The germline V gene has CDR1 KGHSH and CDR2 LQKENI. As DNA, the CDR3 is TGTGCCAGCTCACGGGACAGGGCTAACGAGCAGTACTTC. Amino acids: CASSRDRANEQYF.

This clonotype was observed a few times. The chain has TRBV20-1 and TRBJ1-4, with TRBD1 identical over 8 bases. Germline CDR1 is DFQATT and CDR2 is SNEGSKA (reference sequence). The V and J ends lost 2 bases and 7 bases, in that order; junction bases with no gene match: 6. The CDR3 covers 14 residues. In DNA, the CDR3 is TGCAGTGCTAGAAGGACAGGGAAACGTGAAAAACTGTTTTTT. Translated, it gives CSARRTGKREKLFF.

The chain carries TRBV7-8 and TRBJ2-3, with a tentative D call TRBD1 (5 bases). With 1 base removed from V and 2 bases from J, the gap between germline ends came to 10 bases. From germline, CDR1 is SGHVS and CDR2 FQNEAQ. The CDR3 covers 15 residues. The DNA for the CDR3 is TGTGCCAGCAGCTTAGGTTTCAGGGTCACAGATACGCAGTATTTT. It translates to CASSLGFRVTDTQYF.

This clonotype was detected only a few times. The chain uses TRBV18 and TRBJ2-1; D call uncertain. From germline, CDR1 is KGHSH and CDR2 LQKENI. The germline V and J ends were trimmed by 2 bases and 9 bases, with 14 bases remaining between them. CDR3 length: 14 amino acids. The CDR3 region is CASSPGPLIGEQFF. The CDR3 DNA reads TGTGCCAGCTCACCAGGACCCCTCATCGGTGAGCAGTTCTTC.

This chain uses TRBV12-3 or TRBV12-4 with TRBJ2-5; D possibly corresponds to TRBD1 (6 bases). This CDR3 comprises 14 residues. V lost 5 bases and J 2 bases, leaving 12 bases between the germline ends. The CDR3 bases are TGTGCCAGCAGTCCGAACAGGGATCAAGAGACCCAGTACTTC. Translating gives CASSPNRDQETQYF.